This is a list of T cell receptor beta chains from one sample in a study of vaccination and CD4 T cells after COVID-19. A single record per CDR3 protein comes from TCRdb applying MiXCR to the PCR reads. The repertoire holds 23,000 or so distinct CDR3 sequences, 43% seen once, with around 5.2% in the top ten. Their cognate antigens are unknown. The sequenced sample was CD4+ T cells from blood, cultured in vitro, obtained about 7 months after SARS-CoV-2 vaccination. These receptors originate from a human donor who had recovered from COVID-19. Each CDR3 is given without its conserved first and last residue.

j_gene	v_gene	CDR3aa
TRBJ2-3	TRBV29-1	SVYNRGEGADTQY
TRBJ1-6	TRBV20-1	SARDLDRGNSPLH
TRBJ1-5	TRBV19	ASRTIGSVSNQPQH
TRBJ2-1	TRBV20-1	SAGQAGTSGYNEQF
TRBJ2-1	TRBV7-3	ASSLNSGLYEQF
TRBJ1-5	TRBV19	ASSIVRDNQPQH
TRBJ1-5	TRBV2	ASSEGSGYSNQPQH
TRBJ2-5	TRBV7-6	ASSQGLAGGGQETQY
TRBJ2-7	TRBV6-2/TRBV6-3	ASSIQSGLAGEYEQY
TRBJ2-7	TRBV28	ASTWTGLPHEQY
TRBJ2-3	TRBV20-1	SARQGADTQY
TRBJ2-1	TRBV20-1	SADDIIGLDLNEQF
TRBJ2-7	TRBV19	ASSPLSGTSYEQY
TRBJ2-1	TRBV20-1	SATGTRRLNEQF
TRBJ2-2	TRBV6-1	AGTLSGELF
TRBJ2-5	TRBV7-8	ASSNGLAGGETQY
TRBJ2-7	TRBV15	ATSIFGQSSDEQY
TRBJ2-5	TRBV7-3	ASSLGTSGRAGVTQY
TRBJ2-1	TRBV15	ATSGRTSGRASSYNEQF
TRBJ2-1	TRBV10-1	ASSPSGAYNEQF
TRBJ2-5	TRBV29-1	SGRLAGETQY
TRBJ2-1	TRBV28	ASSLWGEQF
TRBJ2-5	TRBV6-5	ASSYGLTGQETQY
TRBJ2-3	TRBV20-1	SASPDTQY
TRBJ2-5	TRBV7-3	ASSLGGNAETQY
TRBJ1-1	TRBV7-9	ASSLPPRGGTEAF
TRBJ2-1	TRBV24-1	ATSVAGTYNEQF
TRBJ1-5	TRBV20-1	SARGRTGNQPQH
TRBJ2-3	TRBV5-1	ASSLTTGRDTQY
TRBJ2-5	TRBV6-2/TRBV6-3	ASNPGGHAETQY
TRBJ2-3	TRBV15	ATSGGLAGAWSTDTQY
TRBJ1-2	TRBV28	ASSLVVGAYGYT
TRBJ1-2	TRBV7-2	ASSSLRGPAYYGYT